A selection of T cell receptor beta chains follows, all from one sample in a study of T cell responses to AZD1222 COVID-19 vaccine. The table came from immunoSEQ multiplex PCR; TCRdb's copy has only in-frame clones and leaves some out. The data contain approximately 140,000 clones, 85% to 95% of them singletons. The specimen was peripheral blood, collected on day 0 of AZD1222 vaccination. The origin of the receptors is an adult in good health. Both conserved end residues are part of each CDR3. The D gene is left open where the match is weak. Clone sizes are given selectively: once, few, many, or a class where the clone is expanded.

>TRBJ1-5|NA|TRBV28|NA
TGTGCCAGCAGCCTGGGCAATCAGCCCCAGCATTTT
CASSLGNQPQHF
>TRBJ1-5|NA|TRBV3-1/TRBV3-2|NA
TGTGCCAGCAGCCAAGATGTGGGTCAGCCCCAGCATTTT
CASSQDVGQPQHF
>TRBJ1-2|TRBD1|TRBV6-5|NA
TGTGCCAGCAGAGACAGACAGGGGATTTACTATGGCTACACCTTC
CASRDRQGIYYGYTF
>TRBJ2-1|TRBD2|TRBV28|NA
TGTGCCAGCAGGACGACTAGCGGGAGGGCCGATGAGCAGTTCTTC
CASRTTSGRADEQFF
>TRBJ2-5|NA|TRBV6-1|NA
TGTGCCAGCAGTGAATCTCCAGAGACCCAGTACTTC
CASSESPETQYF
>TRBJ1-5|NA|TRBV28|once
TGTGCCAGCAGCTCAGGGATCAATCAGCCCCAGCATTTT
CASSSGINQPQHF
>TRBJ2-5|NA|TRBV6-6|NA
TGTGCCAGCACTCAGGGGTATCTCGAGACCCAGTACTTC
CASTQGYLETQYF
>TRBJ1-2|NA|TRBV3-1/TRBV3-2|NA
TGTGCCAGCAGCCCGAGGGGTTCTAACTATGGCTACACCTTC
CASSPRGSNYGYTF
>TRBJ1-1|TRBD1|TRBV7-2|NA
TGTGCCAGCAGCTTCCAGGGGGCGACGGCTGAAGCTTTCTTT
CASSFQGATAEAFF
>TRBJ2-3|TRBD2|TRBV12-5|NA
TGTGCTAGTGGTCGGACTAGCGGAGGGGGGACAGATACGCAGTATTTT
CASGRTSGGGTDTQYF
>TRBJ2-3|NA|TRBV5-4|NA
TGTGCCAGCAGCCCCGAACTAGCTGGTCGACCAGATACGCAGTATTTT
CASSPELAGRPDTQYF
>TRBJ1-2|NA|TRBV19|once
TGTGCCAGGAGACAGAGAAAGATATATGGCTACACCTTC
CARRQRKIYGYTF
>TRBJ1-1|NA|TRBV28|NA
TGTGCCAGCAGTTTCGGTTTTCCCCGCGGGGAGGCTTTCTTT
CASSFGFPRGEAFF
>TRBJ2-5|TRBD2|TRBV30|once
TGTGCCTGGAGTGCCCCGACTAGCGGAGGAGAGACCCAGTACTTC
CAWSAPTSGGETQYF
>TRBJ1-6|NA|TRBV11-2|NA
TGTGCCAGCAGGGAAAATTCACCCCTCCACTTT
CASRENSPLHF
>TRBJ2-5|NA|TRBV7-2|NA
TGTGCCAGCAGCCGCCAGACAGTCCAAGAGACCCAGTACTTC
CASSRQTVQETQYF
>TRBJ1-1|NA|TRBV7-7|NA
TGTGCCAGCAGCCGTCGACCAACCGAAGCTTTCTTT
CASSRRPTEAFF
>TRBJ1-1|NA|TRBV7-8|NA
TGTGCCAGCACCCTGGGAGACACGCGTGGAGCTTTCTTT
CASTLGDTRGAFF
>TRBJ1-4|TRBD1|TRBV6-2/TRBV6-3|NA
TGTGCCAGCAGCCTACAGGGGACTAATGAAAAACTGTTTTTT
CASSLQGTNEKLFF
>TRBJ2-7|NA|TRBV9|NA
TGTGCCAGCAGCCCTAGGCCGGACGCCTACGAGCAGTACTTC
CASSPRPDAYEQYF
>TRBJ1-6|NA|TRBV11-2|once
TGTGCCAGCAGCTTCGAGGGGCGCTCGCTGGCGTCACCCCTCCACTTT
CASSFEGRSLASPLHF
>TRBJ1-1|NA|TRBV7-9|NA
TGTGCCAGCAGCTTAGGAGGGGATGAAGCTTTCTTT
CASSLGGDEAFF
>TRBJ1-1|TRBD1|TRBV4-2|NA
TGTGCCAGCAGCCAACGACAGGGGGTACCTGAAGCTTTCTTT
CASSQRQGVPEAFF
>TRBJ1-1|NA|TRBV5-6|NA
TGTGCCAGCAGGACTCGCGGGTTCCAGAATGAAGCTTTCTTT
CASRTRGFQNEAFF
>TRBJ1-2|NA|TRBV27|NA
TGTGCCAGCAGTTCCTCCTATATCTATGGCTACACCTTC
CASSSSYIYGYTF
>TRBJ2-7|TRBD1|TRBV3-1/TRBV3-2|NA
TGTGCCAGCAGCCCAGGCTCCGGGACAGGGTCAAACGAGCAGTACTTC
CASSPGSGTGSNEQYF
>TRBJ1-2|NA|TRBV4-3|NA
TGCGCCAGCAGCCGAGGGACACCCCGCCGGCGGGGCTACACCTTC
CASSRGTPRRRGYTF
>TRBJ2-2|NA|TRBV18|NA
TGTGCCAGCTCATCTCCTTCCGGGGAGCTGTTTTTT
CASSSPSGELFF
>TRBJ1-2|NA|TRBV18|NA
TGTGCCAGCTCACCACAGGTCACCTATGGCTACACCTTC
CASSPQVTYGYTF
>TRBJ1-2|NA|TRBV10-3|once
TGTGCCATCAGCCAAGGGACCAGTAACTATGGCTACACCTTC
CAISQGTSNYGYTF
>TRBJ2-1|TRBD2|TRBV6-2/TRBV6-3|once
TGTGCCAGCAGTTACCAGGGACTAGACTACAATGAGCAGTTCTTC
CASSYQGLDYNEQFF
>TRBJ2-3|NA|TRBV5-4|NA
TGTGCCAGCAGCTTGGCCGCGGACTCCACAGATACGCAGTATTTT
CASSLAADSTDTQYF
>TRBJ2-7|TRBD1|TRBV11-2|NA
TGTGCCAGCAGCTTAGCGTGGACAGGGGGCCACGAGCAGTACTTC
CASSLAWTGGHEQYF